The 16 T cell receptor beta chains below were found in one sample sequenced in a study of T cell changes during pregnancy in multiple sclerosis. Data came from immunoSEQ multiplex PCR; TCRdb stores just in-frame clones and leaves some out. The sample includes tens of thousands of clones, around 95% of them seen just once. The material was peripheral blood, obtained in the second trimester of pregnancy. The receptors come from a female donor in good health, enrolled as a control in a pregnancy study.

The V call is TRBV7-3, the J call TRBJ2-1; TRBD2 aligns across 10 bases. With 8 bases clipped from V and 9 bases from J, the junction kept 7 bases outside the gene matches. The CDR3 sequence is 13 residues long. In germline, CDR1 is SGHTA, CDR2 FQGTGA. The CDR3 loop reads CASCPAGGGEQFF. For the CDR3, the DNA is TGTGCCAGCTGCCCAGCGGGGGGGGGTGAGCAGTTCTTC.

This clone was detected only once. CDR3 coding DNA: TGTGCCAGCAGCCAAGGGGGTAGGTGGGGGCAGTACAATGAGCAGTTCTTC. Translation: CASSQGGRWGQYNEQFF. This chain connects TRBV14 to TRBJ2-1, with D perhaps matching TRBD1 (6 bases). Germline V gene data show CDR1 as SGHDN and CDR2 as FVKESK. Trimming stripped 1 base from V and 4 bases from J, with 17 bases between. The CDR3 runs to 17 residues.

This clone appeared a single time. This rearrangement joins TRBV4-2 to TRBJ1-3, with TRBD1 identical over 7 bases. This CDR3 region has 17 residues. Germline lookup yields CDR1 LGHNA and CDR2 YNFKEQ. Trimming cost V 3 bases and J 0 bases; bases outside gene matches: 8. The CDR3 here is CASSHPGQSDSGNTIYF. CDR3 DNA: TGTGCCAGCAGCCACCCGGGACAGTCGGACTCTGGAAACACCATATATTTT.

This chain uses TRBV7-2 with TRBJ2-7, with D unclear. The ends were cut back, 3 bases at V and 1 base at J, with 10 bases in the middle. The CDR3 has 14 residues. Germline assignment: CDR1 SGHTA and CDR2 FQGNSA. CDR3 DNA sequence: TGTGCCAGCAGCTTTTTGGCCGCATCCTACGAGCAGTACTTC. Amino acid sequence: CASSFLAASYEQYF.

The chain couples TRBV6-4 to TRBJ2-3; 10 nucleotides match TRBD2. The CDR3 loop spans 15 amino acids. CDR1 MRHNA and CDR2 SNTAGT come from the germline V gene. Trimming cost V 4 bases and J 1 base; bases outside gene matches: 2. The CDR3 DNA reads TGTGCCAGCAGTGTCGGGACTAGCGGCACAGATACGCAGTATTTT. Translation: CASSVGTSGTDTQYF.

V gene TRBV7-8 combines with J gene TRBJ1-1; TRBD1 aligns across 7 bases. Unmatched junction bases numbered 2, after V lost 1 base and J lost 0 bases. The CDR3 length is 15 residues. Per germline, CDR1 SGHVS and CDR2 FQNEAQ. The CDR3 loop is CASSLGGQLNTEAFF. CDR3 nucleotides: TGTGCCAGCAGCTTAGGGGGACAGCTGAACACTGAAGCTTTCTTT. The complete variable domain, with remaining parts taken from reference TRBV7-8 and TRBJ1-1, reads GAGVSQSPRYKVAKRGQDVALRCDPISGHVSLFWYQQALGQGPEFLTYFQNEAQLDKSGLPSDRFFAERPEGSVSTLKIQRTQQEDSAVYLCASSLGGQLNTEAFFGQGTRLTVV.

V is TRBV7-6 and J is TRBJ2-5, with D possibly being TRBD2 (5 bases). CDR1 and CDR2 from the germline V gene are SGHVS and FNYEAQ. The CDR3 sequence is 16 residues long. V dropped 5 bases and J dropped 1 base, with 17 bases sitting between them. The CDR3 DNA reads TGTGCCAGCAGCCCCCGGGGTACGAGAAGCCAAGAGACCCAGTACTTC. Amino acids: CASSPRGTRSQETQYF.

This chain uses TRBV5-6 with TRBJ1-4; D perhaps matches TRBD1 (5 bases). The germline V gene has CDR1 SGHDT and CDR2 YYEEEE. The CDR3 length is 17 residues. Trimming stripped 3 bases from V and 2 bases from J, with 17 bases between. The CDR3 coding sequence is TGTGCCAGCAGCTGGGGGGGACCGAGGGGCACTAATGAAAAACTGTTTTTT. It yields the protein CASSWGGPRGTNEKLFF. The full variable domain, completed using reference TRBV5-6 and TRBJ1-4, is DAGVTQSPTHLIKTRGQQVTLRCSPKSGHDTVSWYQQALGQGPQFIFQYYEEEERQRGNFPDRFSGHQFPNYSSELNVNALLLGDSALYLCASSWGGPRGTNEKLFFGSGTQLSVL.

The chain employs TRBV19 and TRBJ1-3; D is undetermined. The CDR3 sequence is 15 residues long. Germline-derived CDR1 and CDR2 are LNHDA and SQIVND (reference sequence). V gave up 8 bases and J gave up 4 bases, with 18 bases separating them. Here the CDR3 DNA reads TGTGCCAGTCATCGGGAGAGAACGTTGGGAAACACCATATATTTT. Translation gives CASHRERTLGNTIYF.

This clone was picked up one time. The chain employs TRBV4-1 and TRBJ1-2; the match to TRBD1 covers 12 bases. This CDR3 is 15 amino acids long. Germline CDR1 MGHRA, CDR2 YSYEKL. V was clipped by 2 bases and J by 7 bases; unmatched bases: 5. CDR3 nucleotide sequence: TGCGCCAGCAGCCAACCGGGACAGGGGGCAGGTGGCTACACCTTC. The encoded protein is CASSQPGQGAGGYTF.

The CDR3 DNA reads as TGTGCCAGCAGCTTAGGGGCCCGGACCGGGGAGCTGTTTTTT. Protein: CASSLGARTGELFF. The rearrangement joins TRBV7-9 to TRBJ2-2; the D is unclear. Germline loops: CDR1 SEHNR, CDR2 FQNEAQ (reference sequence). Deletions cut 1 base from V and 5 bases from J, with 8 bases between. This CDR3 has 14 residues. The full variable domain, with the rest looked up from reference TRBV7-9 and TRBJ2-2, is DTGVSQNPRHKITKRGQNVTFRCDPISEHNRLYWYRQTLGQGPEFLTYFQNEAQLEKSRLLSDRFSAERPKGSFSTLEIQRTEQGDSAMYLCASSLGARTGELFFGEGSRLTVL.

The chain combines TRBV29-1 with TRBJ1-5; tentatively, D is TRBD1 (6 bases). Trimming pared 6 bases from V and 0 bases from J, leaving 6 bases between. The CDR3 is made up of 12 amino acids. The germline gives CDR1 SQVTM, CDR2 ANQGSEA. The CDR3 sequence: CSVQGSNQPQHF. CDR3 nucleotides: TGCAGCGTACAGGGTAGCAATCAGCCCCAGCATTTT.

The table lists this clone with a count of one. This sequence joins TRBV28 and TRBJ1-2; 7 positions match TRBD1. Trimming took 4 bases from V and 2 from J; bases not matched to a gene: 7. This CDR3 contains 15 residues. Germline CDR1 reads MDHEN; CDR2 reads SYDVKM. CDR3: CASSSQGGTNYGYTF. In DNA, the CDR3 is TGTGCCAGCAGTTCCCAGGGGGGAACAAACTATGGCTACACCTTC.

The CDR3 DNA reads as TGTGCCAGCAGGCCGGGGAATAATGAAAAACTGTTTTTT. Translating gives CASRPGNNEKLFF. V gene TRBV2 combines with J gene TRBJ1-4; D unresolved. CDR1 is SNHLY, CDR2 FYNNEI, per germline. The CDR3 is made up of 13 amino acids. The V end was cut by 6 bases, the J end by 4 bases, with 9 bases between.

This rearrangement joins TRBV5-6 to TRBJ2-7; D is possibly TRBD1 (5 bases). CDR1 is SGHDT, CDR2 YYEEEE, per germline. V was pared by 3 bases and J by 2 bases, with 9 bases between. This CDR3 region has 13 residues. The CDR3 reads CASSSRETYEQYF. The CDR3 DNA reads TGTGCCAGCAGCTCCAGGGAAACCTACGAGCAGTACTTC.

The chain joins TRBV19 to TRBJ2-2; 7 bases align to TRBD1. CDR1 is LNHDA, CDR2 SQIVND, per germline (reference sequence). V lost 7 bases, J lost 3 bases, and 5 bases stayed unmatched. This CDR3 has 14 amino acids. The chain's CDR3 is CASIGQGDTGELFF. The CDR3, as DNA: TGTGCCAGTATAGGTCAGGGGGACACCGGGGAGCTGTTTTTT.